One sample yielded the 12 T cell receptor beta chains listed below, sequenced in a study of Tregs in tolerant kidney transplant recipients. Data came from immunoSEQ multiplex PCR; TCRdb stores just in-frame clones and leaves some out. The table records around 78,000 clones, roughly 90% of them present only once. The sequencing used Tregs from blood, collected before the transplant. Receptor source: a human donor who received a combined kidney and bone marrow transplant.

The chain carries TRBV27 and TRBJ1-6; 8 bases fit TRBD1. Trimming took 6 bases from V and 8 from J; bases not matched to a gene: 9. The CDR3 sequence is 15 residues long. Germline V lookup: CDR1 MNHEY, CDR2 SMNVEV (reference sequence). CDR3 nucleotides: TGTGCCAGCAGGACCCCTGGACAGGGATATTCACCCCTCCACTTT. Translating gives CASRTPGQGYSPLHF.

The V call is TRBV18, the J call TRBJ2-1, with D maybe TRBD1 (6 bases). The V gene lost 2 bases and the J gene lost 16 bases, with 21 bases spanning the gap. In germline, CDR1 is KGHSH, CDR2 LQKENI. This CDR3 region has 14 residues. The CDR3 region is CASSPNKVEGEKFF. CDR3 bases: TGTGCCAGCTCACCAAACAAAGTCGAGGGGGAGAAATTCTTC.

The chain couples TRBV5-1 to TRBJ1-4, with D unclear. The V and J ends lost 3 bases and 0 bases respectively, with 15 bases between them. Germline lookup yields CDR1 SGHRS and CDR2 YFSETQ. The CDR3 runs 17 residues. For the CDR3, the DNA is TGCGCCAGCAGCTCTCAGTGGGGTCGGTCAACTAATGAAAAACTGTTTTTT. Translated: CASSSQWGRSTNEKLFF.

This sequence joins TRBV5-1 and TRBJ2-1; the match to TRBD2 covers 12 bases. The germline V gene has CDR1 SGHRS and CDR2 YFSETQ. The junction had 9 bases not matched to a gene; V was cut back by 3 bases and J by 8 bases. The CDR3 sequence is 16 residues long. The chain's CDR3 is CASSSSTSGSADEQFF. The CDR3 DNA follows: TGCGCCAGCAGCTCCTCGACTAGCGGGAGTGCGGATGAGCAGTTCTTC.

This chain connects TRBV28 to TRBJ1-1, with D hard to call. This CDR3 is built from 14 residues. Germline CDR1 is MDHEN and CDR2 is SYDVKM. Between the trimmed V and J ends, which lost 6 bases and 2 bases, there was a span of 13 bases. This chain's CDR3 is CASSRTLGNTEAFF. Written as DNA, the CDR3 is TGTGCCAGCAGCCGTACTCTGGGAAACACTGAAGCTTTCTTT.

The rearrangement links TRBV7-3 to TRBJ2-5, with a tentative D call TRBD2 (6 bases). Germline CDR1 is SGHTA and CDR2 is FQGTGA. The V end lost 4 bases, the J end lost 5 bases, and 11 bases lay between the germline ends. The CDR3 is made up of 13 amino acids. CDR3 nucleotides: TGTGCCAGCAGCTCTGGCGCGGGGGAGACCCAGTACTTC. Its protein is CASSSGAGETQYF.

This chain joins TRBV6-1 and TRBJ2-1; the D gene is possibly TRBD1 (5 bases). This CDR3 comprises 12 residues. Germline-derived CDR1 and CDR2 are MNHNS and SASEGT. V lost 10 bases and J lost 10, with 17 bases in between. Here the CDR3 reads CATQGWSSEQFF. The CDR3 DNA reads TGTGCCACCCAGGGCTGGTCGTCAGAGCAGTTCTTC.

This clone was seen a handful of times. This chain joins TRBV10-3 and TRBJ2-7, with 10 bases identical to TRBD1. Unmatched junction bases numbered 4, after V lost 6 bases and J lost 5 bases. The germline CDR1 and CDR2 sequences are ENHRY and SYGVKD. The CDR3 spans 13 residues. The CDR3 loop is CAISPDRGNEQYF. CDR3 sequence (DNA): TGTGCCATCAGCCCGGACAGGGGGAACGAGCAGTACTTC.

The chain uses TRBV14 and TRBJ1-2; no clear D gene. Trimming cost V 2 bases and J 6 bases, with 10 bases left between them. Germline V lookup: CDR1 SGHDN, CDR2 FVKESK. The CDR3 is 13 residues long. The CDR3 DNA sequence: TGTGCCAGCAGCCAAAATATGGAGAATGGCTACACCTTC. Its translation: CASSQNMENGYTF.

The rearrangement joins TRBV4-3 to TRBJ2-3; 14 nucleotides line up with TRBD2. The junction had 8 bases not matched to a gene; V was cut back by 0 bases and J by 3 bases. The CDR3 has 19 amino acids. Germline CDR1 is LGHNA and CDR2 is YSLEER. The DNA of the CDR3 is TGCGCCAGCAGCCAAGATAGGGGGACTAGCGGGAGTTGGACAGATACGCAGTATTTT. It codes for CASSQDRGTSGSWTDTQYF.

J is TRBJ2-3 and V is TRBV7-2; 8 bases line up with TRBD2. CDR3 size: 17 residues. The V gene end was trimmed by 5 bases and the J gene end by 0 bases; junction bases not matched to a gene: 10. Germline V gene data show CDR1 as SGHTA and CDR2 as FQGNSA. The CDR3 region has the DNA TGTGCCAGCAGCCCACGGACTAGCCTCTATAGCACAGATACGCAGTATTTT. Protein: CASSPRTSLYSTDTQYF.

V usage is TRBV18 and J usage is TRBJ2-1; the D gene is possibly TRBD2 (6 bases). The length of the CDR3 is 15 residues. V lost 1 base and J 0 bases, leaving 7 bases between the germline ends. CDR1 and CDR2 (germline): KGHSH, LQKENI. CDR3 sequence reads: CASSPRGNSYNEQFF. The CDR3 nucleotides read TGTGCCAGCTCACCACGCGGGAACTCCTACAATGAGCAGTTCTTC.